This T cell receptor beta chain was obtained from a study of blood T cell repertoires in COVID-19. At the level of the study: In each case, the material was cDNA or gDNA derived from T cells, B-cell-depleted T cells, or PBMCs.

The CDR3 sequence is 13 residues long. V lost 1 base to trimming and J lost 6 bases; unmatched junction nucleotides: 2. Germline loops: CDR1 MGHRA, CDR2 YSYEKL. In the original analysis: Amplification of reference gene primers provided the estimated nucleated cell counts. Sequenced by immunoSEQ multiplex PCR; TCRdb stores in-frame clones only, minus some. The V and J calls and clone size come from that table; D and trimming were worked out from the DNA. The sample includes 310,000 or so clones, 85% to 90% of them seen just once. This clone appeared once. The age range of participants was about 18 to 100 years, with residence in about 25 US areas.

This chain uses TRBV4-1 with TRBJ1-1, with 7 bases lining up with TRBD1. The sequence was collected from a woman younger than 35 with acute COVID-19. The sequenced sample consisted of PBMCs or T cells enriched from blood (not recorded which). The CDR3 protein is CASSQGGGSEAFF. DNA of the CDR3: TGCGCCAGCAGCCAAGGAGGGGGCTCTGAAGCTTTCTTT.